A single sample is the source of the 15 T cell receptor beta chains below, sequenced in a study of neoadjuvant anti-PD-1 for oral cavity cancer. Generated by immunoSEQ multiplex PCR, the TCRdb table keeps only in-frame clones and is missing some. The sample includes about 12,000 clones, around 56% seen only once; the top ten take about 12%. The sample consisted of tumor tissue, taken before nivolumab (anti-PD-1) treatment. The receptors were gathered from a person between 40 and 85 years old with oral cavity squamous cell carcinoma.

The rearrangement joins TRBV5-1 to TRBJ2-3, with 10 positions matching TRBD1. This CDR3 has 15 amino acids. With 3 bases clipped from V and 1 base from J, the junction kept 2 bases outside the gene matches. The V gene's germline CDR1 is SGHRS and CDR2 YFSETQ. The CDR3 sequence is CASSSGTGGTDTQYF. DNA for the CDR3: TGCGCCAGCAGCTCCGGGACAGGGGGCACAGATACGCAGTATTTT.

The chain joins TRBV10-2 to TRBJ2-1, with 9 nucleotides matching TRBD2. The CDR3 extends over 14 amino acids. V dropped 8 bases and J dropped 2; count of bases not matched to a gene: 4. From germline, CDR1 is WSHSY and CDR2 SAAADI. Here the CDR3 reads CASGGLATYNEQFF. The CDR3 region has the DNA TGCGCCAGCGGAGGACTAGCGACCTACAATGAGCAGTTCTTC.

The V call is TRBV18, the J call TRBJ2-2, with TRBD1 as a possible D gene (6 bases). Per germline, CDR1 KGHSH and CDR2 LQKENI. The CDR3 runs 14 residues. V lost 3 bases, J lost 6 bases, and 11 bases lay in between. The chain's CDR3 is CASSPPQGAGELFF. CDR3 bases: TGTGCCAGCTCACCGCCACAGGGTGCCGGGGAGCTGTTTTTT.

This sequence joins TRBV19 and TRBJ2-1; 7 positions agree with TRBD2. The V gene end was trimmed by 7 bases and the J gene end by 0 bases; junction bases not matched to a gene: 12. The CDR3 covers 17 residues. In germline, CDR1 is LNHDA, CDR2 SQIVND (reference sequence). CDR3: CASIKGGGISSYNEQFF. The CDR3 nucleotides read TGTGCCAGTATTAAGGGCGGGGGTATTAGCTCCTACAATGAGCAGTTCTTC.

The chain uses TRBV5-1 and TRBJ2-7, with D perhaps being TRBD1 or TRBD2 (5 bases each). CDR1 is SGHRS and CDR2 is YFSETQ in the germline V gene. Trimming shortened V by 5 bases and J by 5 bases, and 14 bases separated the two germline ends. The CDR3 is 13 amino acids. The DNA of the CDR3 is TGCGCCAGCAGGGTGGGGACGGGAAACGAGCAGTACTTC. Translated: CASRVGTGNEQYF.

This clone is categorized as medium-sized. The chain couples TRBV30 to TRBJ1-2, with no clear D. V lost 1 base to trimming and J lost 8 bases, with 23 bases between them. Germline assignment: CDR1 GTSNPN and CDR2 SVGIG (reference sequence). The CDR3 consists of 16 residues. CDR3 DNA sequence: TGTGCCTGGAGTGACTCCCTTCGGGAGGCGTCGAAGGGCTACACCTTC. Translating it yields CAWSDSLREASKGYTF.

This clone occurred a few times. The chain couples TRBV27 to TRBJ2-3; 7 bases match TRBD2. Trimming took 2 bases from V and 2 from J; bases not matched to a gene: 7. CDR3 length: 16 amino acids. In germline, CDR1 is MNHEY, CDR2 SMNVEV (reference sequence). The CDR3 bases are TGTGCCAGCAGTTTAATCTCTAGCGGAGCCACAGATACGCAGTATTTT. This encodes CASSLISSGATDTQYF.

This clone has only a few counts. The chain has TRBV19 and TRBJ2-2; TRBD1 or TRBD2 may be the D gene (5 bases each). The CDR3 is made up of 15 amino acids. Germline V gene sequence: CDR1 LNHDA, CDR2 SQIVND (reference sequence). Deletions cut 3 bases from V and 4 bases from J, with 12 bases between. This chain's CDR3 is CASSMWGMGTGELFF. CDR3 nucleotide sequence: TGTGCCAGTAGTATGTGGGGGATGGGCACCGGGGAGCTGTTTTTT.

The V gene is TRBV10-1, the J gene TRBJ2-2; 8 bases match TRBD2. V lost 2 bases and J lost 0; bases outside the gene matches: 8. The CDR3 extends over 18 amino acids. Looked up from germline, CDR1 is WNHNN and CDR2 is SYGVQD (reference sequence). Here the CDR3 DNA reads TGCGCCAGCAGTGAGCTCCCGACTAGCGACCCGAACACCGGGGAGCTGTTTTTT. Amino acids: CASSELPTSDPNTGELFF.

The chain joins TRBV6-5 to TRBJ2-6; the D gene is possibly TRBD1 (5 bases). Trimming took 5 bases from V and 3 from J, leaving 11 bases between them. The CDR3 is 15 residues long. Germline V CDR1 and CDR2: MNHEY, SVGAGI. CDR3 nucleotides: TGTGCCAGCAGTCAGGGTTTAGGTGGGGCCAACGTCCTGACTTTC. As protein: CASSQGLGGANVLTF.

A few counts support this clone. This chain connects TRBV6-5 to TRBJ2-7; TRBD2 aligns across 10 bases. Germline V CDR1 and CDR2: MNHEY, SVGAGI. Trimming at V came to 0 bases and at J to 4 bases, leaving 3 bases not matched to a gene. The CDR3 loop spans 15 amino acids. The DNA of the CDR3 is TGTGCCAGCAGTTACTCCCTAGCGGGAGTGTACGAGCAGTACTTC. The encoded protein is CASSYSLAGVYEQYF.

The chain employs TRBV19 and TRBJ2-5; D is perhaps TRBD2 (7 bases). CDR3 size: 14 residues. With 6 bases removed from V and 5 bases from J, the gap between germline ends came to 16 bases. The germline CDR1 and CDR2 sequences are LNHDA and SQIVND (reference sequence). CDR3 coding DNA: TGTGCCAGTAGCCCCAGGGGAGGGTATGAGACCCAGTACTTC. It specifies CASSPRGGYETQYF.

CDR3 DNA sequence: TGCGCCAGCAGCCCCGAAGCGGGAGGGCGCTACAATGAGCAGTTCTTC. Translation gives CASSPEAGGRYNEQFF. V usage is TRBV5-1 and J usage is TRBJ2-1; 10 nucleotides agree with TRBD2. In germline, CDR1 is SGHRS, CDR2 YFSETQ. CDR3 length: 16 amino acids. The junction had 7 bases not matched to a gene; V was cut back by 4 bases and J by 3 bases.

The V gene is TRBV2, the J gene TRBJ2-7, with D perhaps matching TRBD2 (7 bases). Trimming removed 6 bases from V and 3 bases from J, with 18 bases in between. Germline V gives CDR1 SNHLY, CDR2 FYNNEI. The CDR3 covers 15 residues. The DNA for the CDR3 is TGTGCCAGCAGCCTGGGGCGGGGGCCTCTCTACGAGCAGTACTTC. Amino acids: CASSLGRGPLYEQYF.

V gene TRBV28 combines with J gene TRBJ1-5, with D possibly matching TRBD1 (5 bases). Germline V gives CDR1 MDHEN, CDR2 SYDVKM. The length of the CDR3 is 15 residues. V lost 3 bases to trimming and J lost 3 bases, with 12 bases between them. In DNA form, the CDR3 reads TGTGCCAGCAGTTTGATTTCAGGGCTCAATCAGCCCCAGCATTTT. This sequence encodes CASSLISGLNQPQHF.